This T cell receptor beta chain was identified in a study of T cells in Graves' hyperthyroidism and ophthalmopathy (dated by TCRdb to about 2019). With regard to the full study: To identify distinguishing TCR V-J signatures, a discovery cohort of 90 to 100 patients was used, comprising 40 to 45 with Graves' ophthalmopathy and approximately 57 with stable Graves' hyperthyroidism. Whether ophthalmopathy could be predicted prospectively was tested in an independent validation cohort made up of about 18 hyperthyroidism patients plus 17 patients who later progressed to ophthalmopathy. The 75 to 100 discovery patients were randomly divided into training and test sets at a 7:3 ratio. Thyroid tissue and blood T-cell repertoires from roughly 6 Graves' hyperthyroidism patients were also compared in the study. Once sampling was done, hyperthyroidism patients were given methimazole at a starting dose of 30 mg daily, whereas ophthalmopathy patients were given high-dose intravenous methylprednisolone. The paper describes TCR Vbeta CDR3 sequencing of fewer than 150 peripheral blood samples, made up of fewer than 50 ophthalmopathy patients, roughly 75 hyperthyroidism patients and about 17 progressor patients.

Any patient with an uncontrolled infection, another autoimmune disease, pregnancy or lactation was excluded. Diagnoses relied on clinical symptoms, serum thyroxine and TRAb, thyroid ultrasound and orbital computed tomography. Trizol reagent was used to extract total RNA, and RNA quality was then checked on an Agilent 2100 Bioanalyzer. Comments on this clonotype: Its antigen specificity is not known. Base quality data are lacking; no much larger clone is found one base away.

V is pared back by 1 base and J by 0 bases, with 21 bases lying between the germline termini. Its CDR3 holds 18 amino acids, cysteine through phenylalanine. CDR3 DNA is the only sequence kept; it has 54 bases, read in frame from the first base. CDR1 DFQATT and CDR2 SNEGSKA were looked up in the germline V gene (reference sequence). The research as a whole found: A 13 V-J signature model separated ophthalmopathy from stable hyperthyroidism, with around 90% sensitivity and 81.08% specificity in cross-validation and 80%/75% in testing. Sample size was not statistically predetermined, and blinding of investigators to group allocation was not performed. Most expanded thyroid clonotypes (frequency above 0.001) were also detected in blood, suggesting blood repertoires may reflect thyroid immune responses. During validation, the model predicted progression to ophthalmopathy a median of around 6 months ahead of onset, with approximately 70% sensitivity and about 75% specificity.

Amplification of TCR beta CDR3 regions was carried out from RNA transcripts. For the first round of RT-PCR on the TCR CDR3, the HTBI primer set was used together with the Qiagen OneStep RT-PCR kit. The libraries were constructed in a second round of multiplex PCR and then size-selected and purified. Libraries were sequenced paired-end with 100 bp reads on an Illumina HiSeq2000. In the source study's methods: SOAPnuke was used to process the raw data, throwing out any read that contained adapters or uncalled bases, had a mean Phred below 15, or lacked an exact constant-primer or identifier match. COPE v1.2.5 was used to merge the high-quality paired reads, and each unique nucleotide sequence was defined as a clonotype. MiTCR v1.1 was used to align clonotypes to the IMGT TRBV, TRBD and TRBJ reference segments. Analysis was restricted to V-J combinations with a frequency above 0.0001, which covered roughly 99% of repertoires. A TCS score was defined as the ratio between F50 (clonal expansion) and ExV (chaos), using BLOSUM62-based TCRdist between CDR3 peptides within each V-J. Welch's t-statistics and random forest reduced 500 to 550 V-J features to under 15, which were used in a naive Bayes classifier (R e1071). The Morisita-Horn index was used to measure how similar the thyroid and blood repertoires were. Using fastp at Q25 and MiXCR, TCRdb reprocessed the public reads and kept productive beta chains. One record per CDR3 amino acid sequence lists the most common genes and DNA. TCRdb, not the original authors, processed these V and J calls. A total of 550,000 to 600,000 distinct CDR3 sequences appear in this sample, about 43% of them only once. Clones ranked in the top ten supply roughly 20% of the sample.

The rearrangement joined TRBV20-1 to TRBJ1-1; TRBD1 could be the D gene, as 5 bases match. This receptor was identified in an adult woman with Graves' disease, either hyperthyroidism or ophthalmopathy (not recorded which). Specimen: peripheral blood or thyroid tissue (not recorded which). For the CDR3, the sequence is CSARVLGRLGQVNTEAFF. The nucleotide sequence is TGCAGTGCTAGAGTACTGGGACGGCTGGGTCAAGTGAACACTGAAGCTTTCTTT.